The rows below give T cell receptor beta chains drawn from one sample of a study of T-cell reconstitution after alpha-beta-depleted transplantation in children. In TCRdb, the PCR reads were re-called with MiXCR into one record per CDR3 protein. Among about 600,000 distinct CDR3 sequences listed, roughly 24% were seen once. The sequences come from PBMCs, mostly from graft donor cells, collected 360 days after TCRalphabeta/CD19-depleted stem cell transplant. Receptor source: a boy under two years old who had a stem cell transplant for acute myeloid leukemia, so the T cells may come from the graft donor. Each CDR3 is given with its conserved first and last residue. Each record gives: D gene, V gene, clone size, J gene, CDR3 DNA, CDR3 protein. D genes are given only for firm matches. Size is omitted from some rows. Given values are once, few, many or a class for expanded clones.

d_gene: TRBD2
v_gene: TRBV12-3/TRBV12-4
abundance: .
j_gene: TRBJ2-1
CDR3nt: TGTGCCAGCAGTTTATCCAGCGGGGGGGCCTCGTTGAGTGAGCAGTTCTTC
CDR3aa: CASSLSSGGASLSEQFF

d_gene: .
v_gene: TRBV14
abundance: few
j_gene: TRBJ2-6
CDR3nt: TGTGCCAGCAGCCAAGATCGGGGTCCTGGGGCCAACGTCCTGACTTTC
CDR3aa: CASSQDRGPGANVLTF

d_gene: TRBD1
v_gene: TRBV25-1
abundance: many
j_gene: TRBJ2-2
CDR3nt: TGTGCCAGCAGGCTCGGACAGGGATATACCGGGGAGCTGTTTTTT
CDR3aa: CASRLGQGYTGELFF

d_gene: .
v_gene: TRBV6-1
abundance: few
j_gene: TRBJ1-6
CDR3nt: TGTGCCATCAAGGGATCTTATAATTCACCCCTCCACTTT
CDR3aa: CAIKGSYNSPLHF

d_gene: .
v_gene: TRBV20-1
abundance: many
j_gene: TRBJ2-3
CDR3nt: TGCAGTGCCCTCTCGATAGGGACAGATACGCAGTATTTT
CDR3aa: CSALSIGTDTQYF

d_gene: .
v_gene: TRBV7-2
abundance: .
j_gene: TRBJ2-7
CDR3nt: TGTGCCAGCAGCTTGGTTGGCAGGATCAACGAGCAGTACTTC
CDR3aa: CASSLVGRINEQYF

d_gene: .
v_gene: TRBV9
abundance: few
j_gene: TRBJ1-2
CDR3nt: TGTGCCAGCAGCGTAGACCTTGAAGGAGGCTATGGCTACACCTTC
CDR3aa: CASSVDLEGGYGYTF

d_gene: TRBD2
v_gene: TRBV5-1
abundance: many
j_gene: TRBJ2-3
CDR3nt: TGCGCCAGCACCTGGACTAGCGGGGGAACAGATACGCAGTATTTT
CDR3aa: CASTWTSGGTDTQYF

d_gene: TRBD2
v_gene: TRBV20-1
abundance: .
j_gene: TRBJ2-3
CDR3nt: TGCAGTGCCACCCTCAATCCCGGGACTAGCGGGGGGCAACCCACAGATACGCAGTATTTT
CDR3aa: CSATLNPGTSGGQPTDTQYF

d_gene: .
v_gene: TRBV13
abundance: once
j_gene: TRBJ1-5
CDR3nt: TGTGCCAGCAGCTTAGGTCCGGCGGGCAATCAGCCCCAGCATTTT
CDR3aa: CASSLGPAGNQPQHF

d_gene: TRBD2
v_gene: TRBV20-1
abundance: many
j_gene: TRBJ2-2
CDR3nt: TGCAGTGCTAGGGGCCGCGGGGGCGGGGAGCTGTTTTTT
CDR3aa: CSARGRGGGELFF